The table lists the clone carrying this TCR beta chain with a few counts. Its specificity is unknown. The germline CDR1 and CDR2 sequences are DFQATT and SNEGSKA (reference sequence). This CDR3 contains 15 residues. V was pared by 0 bases and J by 8 bases, with 10 bases of the junction left unmatched. Every TCR beta cDNA library bore unique molecular identifiers. From about 0.98 to 11 million T cells, roughly 0.5 million cDNA molecules were obtained. TCRdb ran MiXCR on the PCR reads and lists one entry per CDR3 protein. The profile shows about 500,000 distinct CDR3 sequences, around 40% of them singletons. The source of the sample is a study of post-analysis software for immune sequencing data. The overall study: Progressive-relapsing, secondary progressive and relapsing-remitting multiple sclerosis were among the disease courses included. Points from the study as a whole: TRBV5-6, TRBV5-1 and TRBV20-1 belonged to a set of about five TRBV segments that were more frequent in patients than controls. Strong co-clustering by F measure was evident for samples that had been prepared in the same batch. Controls showed significantly higher normalized Chao1 diversity than did multiple sclerosis patients.

The genes are TRBV20-1 and TRBJ1-2, with 9 bases matching TRBD1. Sequenced sample: blood. The sequence came from a girl aged 5-17 years with multiple sclerosis. DNA for the CDR3: TGCAGTGCTAGAGATTCCGGGACAGGGTGGGGAGGCTACACCTTC. The encoded protein is CSARDSGTGWGGYTF.